The T cell receptor beta chain under discussion was sequenced for a study of metastatic and nonmetastatic thyroid tumors. For the study at large: Repertoires from blood and tumor or nodule tissue of malignant and benign thyroid patients were compared. General study findings and limits: For both blood and tumor, malignant thyroid tumors reportedly showed significantly higher TCR beta diversity than benign nodules did.

Concerning this clone itself: Its cognate antigen is unknown.

All patients were untreated before thyroid surgery. In the authors' methods: Across clinicopathological groups, CDR3 differences served as the basis for building a distant-metastasis classifier for papillary thyroid cancer. TCRdb re-clonotyped the PCR reads through MiXCR. The authors' filters were not applied to this entry. The profile shows under 20,000 clones, roughly 23% of them singletons. The CDR3 length is 13 residues. V shed 1 base and J shed 2 bases, with 5 bases lying between them. Germline V gives CDR1 KGHSH, CDR2 LQKENI. The sample consisted of adjacent normal tissue. The sequence came from a female donor with papillary thyroid cancer or a benign thyroid nodule (not recorded which). Some clones in this sample may be carry-over from other donors' samples. The rearrangement uses TRBV18 and TRBJ1-2; a possible D gene is TRBD1 (5 bases). CDR3 loop: CASSPQGNYGYTF. In nucleotides, the CDR3 is TGTGCCAGCTCACCACAGGGGAACTATGGCTACACCTTC.